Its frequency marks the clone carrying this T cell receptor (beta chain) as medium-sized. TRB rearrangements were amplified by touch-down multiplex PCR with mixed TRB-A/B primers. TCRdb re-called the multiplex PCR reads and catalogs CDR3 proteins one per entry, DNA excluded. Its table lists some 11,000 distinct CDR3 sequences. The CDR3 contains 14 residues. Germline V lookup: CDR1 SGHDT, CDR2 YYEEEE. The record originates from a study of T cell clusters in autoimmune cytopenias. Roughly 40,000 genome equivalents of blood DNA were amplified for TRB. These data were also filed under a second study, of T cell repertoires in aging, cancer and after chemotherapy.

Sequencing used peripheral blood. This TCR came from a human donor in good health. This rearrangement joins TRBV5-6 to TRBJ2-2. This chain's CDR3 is CASSWGSNTGELFF.